The TCR beta chain under discussion was sequenced for a study of cytomegalovirus exposure and HLA in healthy donors. Trimming at V came to 4 bases and at J to 5 bases, leaving 5 bases not matched to a gene. The V gene's germline CDR1 is SGHNT and CDR2 YYREEE (reference sequence). CDR3 length equals 13 residues. PCR involved 60 Vbeta and 13 Jbeta primers. Using immunoSEQ multiplex PCR, the repertoire was profiled, and TCRdb retains in-frame clones only, with some absent. The sample records about 200,000 clones, approximately 87% being singletons. General study results and limits: For most TCR beta V segments, an earlier analysis put the productive rate at about 87% or about 30% of the time. In vitro data verified three CMV-associated chains as specific for CMV antigens.

As to this clone: Its target is unknown.

The gene calls are TRBV5-4 and TRBJ1-2, with TRBD1 identical over 7 bases. Specimen: PBMCs. This clonotype was obtained from a man aged 25 to 45 in good health and CMV-seronegative. The CDR3: CASSEGTAYGYTF. The CDR3 coding sequence is TGTGCCAGCAGCGAGGGGACAGCTTATGGCTACACCTTC.